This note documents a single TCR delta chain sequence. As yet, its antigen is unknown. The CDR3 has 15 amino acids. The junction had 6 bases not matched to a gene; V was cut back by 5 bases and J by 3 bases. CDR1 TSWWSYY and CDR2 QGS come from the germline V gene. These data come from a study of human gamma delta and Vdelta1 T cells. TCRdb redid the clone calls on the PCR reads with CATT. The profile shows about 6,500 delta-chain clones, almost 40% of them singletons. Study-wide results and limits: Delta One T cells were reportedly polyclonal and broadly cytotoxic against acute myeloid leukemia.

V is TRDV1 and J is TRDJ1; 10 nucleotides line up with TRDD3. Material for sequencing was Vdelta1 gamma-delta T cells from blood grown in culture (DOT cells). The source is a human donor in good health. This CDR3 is CALGQKTGGSDKLIF. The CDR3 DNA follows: TGTGCTCTTGGGCAAAAAACTGGGGGATCCGATAAACTCATCTTT.